This T cell receptor (beta chain) is drawn from a study of PD-1 blockade in classical Hodgkin lymphoma. Notes on the study in general: Baseline diversity resembling that of newly diagnosed patients was seen in complete responders. A significant rise in TCR diversity was seen by C4D1 for CD4+ cells but not for CD8+ cells.

V was pared by 6 bases and J by 9 bases, with 9 bases of the junction left unmatched. This CDR3 contains 14 residues. Germline CDR1 reads LNHDA; CDR2 reads SQIVND (reference sequence). Note on this clone: Its antigen is undetermined.

Method: immunoSEQ multiplex PCR; TCRdb's copy keeps in-frame clones and lacks some. The table shows 18,000 or so clones, with 70% occurring only once. Indicated time point: cycle 4 day 1 (C4D1), after less than 7 weeks of nivolumab. After autologous stem cell transplantation all patients relapsed, and prior brentuximab vedotin exposure differed between cohorts. Isolation of CD4+ T cells from thawed PBMCs was performed by magnetic negative selection. This chain uses TRBV19 with TRBJ2-1, with 9 bases lining up with TRBD2. This sequence originates from a human donor with classical Hodgkin lymphoma. The sequences come from CD4+ T cells from blood, collected before the fourth cycle of nivolumab. CDR3 sequence reads: CASRPVTSGGEQFF. The CDR3 bases are TGTGCCAGTAGACCGGTGACTAGCGGAGGTGAGCAGTTCTTC.